This T cell receptor (beta chain) was profiled in a study of blood T cells in healthy people across ages. Across the whole study: There was about one barcoded beta molecule captured by template switching per two T cells.

Regarding the study as a whole: Estimates of total diversity, which came from one million sequenced T cells, were considered to be underestimates.

Donors ranged from about 6 to 90 years old and were healthy Caucasians in Russia. Isolating PBMCs gave at least 6.5 million of these cells per sample. In this sample, this clonotype turned up a few times. What it binds is unknown. The use of a sample-barcoded 5' primer and a J-beta primer mix characterized a second PCR of about 7 to 12 cycles. TCRdb re-called the 5' RACE reads through MiXCR, storing one row per CDR3 protein. The sample holds 500,000 to 650,000 distinct CDR3 sequences, about 26% seen once. V lost 6 bases and J lost 1; bases outside the gene matches: 6. The CDR3 is 15 amino acids. Germline V gives CDR1 SNHLY, CDR2 FYNNEI. The sample was also reused in another study, on T cells of mothers and their children.

Specimen: blood. This chain uses TRBV2 with TRBJ2-3; 8 bases map to TRBD2. The clonotype originates from a boy younger than 10 in good health. Written as DNA, the CDR3 is TGTGCCAGCAGCACGGGAGGGGGGGGCACAGATACGCAGTATTTT. It translates to CASSTGGGGTDTQYF.